This is a list of T cell receptor beta chains from one sample in a study of T-cell memory formation after mild COVID-19. TCRdb ran MiXCR on the 5' RACE reads and lists one entry per CDR3 protein. The sample consists of about 140,000 distinct CDR3 sequences, 14% of them appearing once. The sample taken for sequencing was PBMCs or a T cell subset sorted from them (not recorded which). All receptors derive from an adult woman who had mild COVID-19 (a few samples of this study predate the infection). Cell type and time point are not known. Each CDR3 is given with its conserved first and last residue. Fields, in order: clone size, J gene, D gene, V gene, CDR3 protein, CDR3 DNA. The D gene is left open where the match is weak. Clone size is given for some rows only: seen once, a few or many times, or a class if the clone is expanded.

>few|TRBJ2-7|TRBD1|TRBV10-3
CAISESGVGGSGQYF
TGTGCCATCAGTGAGTCAGGAGTAGGGGGCTCCGGGCAGTACTTC
>.|TRBJ2-4|.|TRBV9
CASSVEGRGQTAKNIQYF
TGTGCCAGCAGCGTAGAGGGGAGGGGGCAGACAGCCAAAAACATTCAGTACTTC
>.|TRBJ2-5|.|TRBV29-1
CSVEVAVGETQYF
TGCAGCGTTGAAGTAGCGGTCGGCGAGACCCAGTACTTC
>.|TRBJ2-1|TRBD2|TRBV15
CATSRDASGWDNEQFF
TGTGCCACCAGCAGAGATGCTAGCGGGTGGGACAATGAGCAGTTCTTC
>.|TRBJ1-2|.|TRBV12-3/TRBV12-4
CASSLWLLAIYGYTF
TGTGCCAGCAGTTTATGGCTCCTGGCGATCTATGGCTACACCTTC
>.|TRBJ1-5|.|TRBV18
CASSPQGGQPQHF
TGTGCCAGCTCGCCTCAGGGAGGACAGCCCCAGCATTTT
>few|TRBJ2-7|.|TRBV6-5
CASSPTVGVLPYEQYF
TGTGCCAGCAGCCCGACGGTGGGAGTCCTCCCTTACGAGCAGTACTTC
>.|TRBJ2-1|.|TRBV27
CASSLSNWNSNEQFF
TGTGCCAGCAGTTTATCGAATTGGAACTCGAATGAGCAGTTCTTC
>few|TRBJ2-1|.|TRBV20-1
CSAPKDADNEQFF
TGCAGTGCCCCAAAAGACGCCGACAATGAGCAGTTCTTC
>few|TRBJ2-7|TRBD1|TRBV20-1
CSATDRGGPSSYEQYF
TGCAGTGCTACCGACAGGGGTGGCCCTTCATCCTACGAGCAGTACTTC
>few|TRBJ1-3|.|TRBV7-2
CASSLQGTTGNTIYF
TGTGCCAGCAGCTTACAAGGGACGACTGGAAACACCATATATTTT
>few|TRBJ2-7|TRBD2|TRBV12-3/TRBV12-4
CASSAPGTSGRSLYEQYF
TGTGCCAGCAGCGCCCCCGGGACTAGCGGGAGGTCCCTCTACGAGCAGTACTTC
>.|TRBJ2-2|TRBD2|TRBV3-1
CASSQPGLPNTGELFF
TGTGCCAGCAGCCAACCGGGACTACCAAACACCGGGGAGCTGTTTTTT
>few|TRBJ2-7|.|TRBV19
CASGRGDKPYEQYF
TGTGCCTCAGGCCGGGGGGACAAACCCTACGAGCAGTACTTC
>few|TRBJ2-3|.|TRBV29-1
CSVGKDTDTQYF
TGCAGCGTTGGCAAAGACACAGATACGCAGTATTTT
>.|TRBJ2-1|TRBD1|TRBV7-7
CVSSLGQGAGNEQFF
TGTGTTAGCAGCTTAGGGCAGGGGGCAGGAAATGAGCAGTTCTTC
>.|TRBJ1-2|.|TRBV2
CASSETERPRGYGYTF
TGTGCCAGCAGTGAAACGGAACGCCCGCGTGGCTATGGCTACACCTTC
>few|TRBJ2-6|.|TRBV12-3/TRBV12-4
CASTISGANVLTF
TGTGCCAGCACCATTTCTGGGGCCAACGTCCTGACTTTC
>few|TRBJ1-1|.|TRBV7-9
CAITPGRTEAFF
TGTGCCATTACCCCCGGGCGAACTGAAGCTTTCTTT
>.|TRBJ2-3|.|TRBV5-1
CASSSTAISTDTQYF
TGCGCCAGCAGCTCGACAGCGATAAGCACAGATACGCAGTATTTT